These 31 T cell receptor beta chains originate from one sample sequenced in a study of T cells after posttransplantation cyclophosphamide. The method was immunoSEQ multiplex PCR; TCRdb's version includes in-frame clones alone and lacks a portion of them. The sample carries some 4,300 clones, roughly 80% recorded once. Treatment was busulfan-fludarabine conditioning, a marrow graft, and cyclophosphamide on days +3 and +4. The sample here was PBMCs, taken after allogeneic stem cell transplant with posttransplant cyclophosphamide. The receptors were gathered from a male patient aged 50 to 59 who received an allogeneic stem cell transplant from a related donor and was CMV-positive. Certain T cells may be donor cells from the graft.

The genes are TRBV5-4 and TRBJ2-5; 11 nucleotides match TRBD1. J gave up 5 bases and V 4 bases, and 7 bases lay outside the gene matches. CDR1 and CDR2 (germline): SGHNT, YYREEE (reference sequence). The CDR3 is made up of 15 amino acids. The chain's CDR3 is CASSPWDRGGETQYF. In DNA form, the CDR3 reads TGTGCCAGCAGCCCATGGGACAGGGGGGGGGAGACCCAGTACTTC.

The chain couples TRBV4-1 to TRBJ2-3; 9 nucleotides match TRBD2. The germline gives CDR1 MGHRA, CDR2 YSYEKL. CDR3 length: 15 residues. V dropped 4 bases and J dropped 2; count of bases not matched to a gene: 4. CDR3 protein: CASSRTSGSTDTQYF. The CDR3 DNA is TGCGCCAGCAGCCGTACTAGCGGGTCCACAGATACGCAGTATTTT.

V gene TRBV29-1 combines with J gene TRBJ2-7; D perhaps matches TRBD2 (6 bases). The CDR3 totals 14 residues. Looked up from germline, CDR1 is SQVTM and CDR2 is ANQGSEA. The V gene lost 4 bases and the J gene lost 4 bases, with 17 bases spanning the gap. The CDR3 reads CSVVGGEGGYEQYF. The CDR3 nucleotides read TGCAGCGTTGTTGGGGGAGAAGGAGGGTACGAGCAGTACTTC.

The V call is TRBV28, the J call TRBJ2-7; 9 positions match TRBD1. Trimming cost V 3 bases and J 6 bases; bases outside gene matches: 12. Germline CDR1 reads MDHEN; CDR2 reads SYDVKM. This CDR3 has 16 residues. DNA of the CDR3: TGTGCCAGCAGTTTTAGGCCTGGACAGGGGAGGACCGAGCAGTACTTC. Translated, it gives CASSFRPGQGRTEQYF.

The V gene is TRBV30, the J gene TRBJ2-6, with 7 bases aligning to TRBD1. The germline CDR1 and CDR2 sequences are GTSNPN and SVGIG (reference sequence). The CDR3 has 14 residues. The V gene end was trimmed by 6 bases and the J gene end by 0 bases; junction bases not matched to a gene: 2. For the CDR3, the DNA is TGTGCCTGTCCAGGGGGCTCTGGGGCCAACGTCCTGACTTTC. Residues: CACPGGSGANVLTF.

This clone was seen once. This rearrangement joins TRBV6-5 to TRBJ2-7, with 9 bases aligning to TRBD2. CDR3 length: 15 residues. Germline CDR1 is MNHEY and CDR2 is SVGAGI. Unmatched junction bases numbered 5, after V lost 5 bases and J lost 0 bases. As DNA, the CDR3 is TGTGCCAGCAGTCCGGCGGGAGGGCCCTCCTACGAGCAGTACTTC. Translating gives CASSPAGGPSYEQYF.

The CDR3 coding sequence is TGTGCCAGCAGCGTAGCTGGGGCGAACACTGAAGCTTTCTTT. Its translation is CASSVAGANTEAFF. The chain uses TRBV9 and TRBJ1-1, with D maybe TRBD1 (5 bases). Deletions cut 0 bases from V and 1 base from J, with 7 bases between. Per germline, CDR1 SGDLS and CDR2 YYNGEE. This CDR3 has 14 amino acids.

This clone was recorded only once. The chain joins TRBV7-9 to TRBJ1-1, with a weak D call TRBD1 (6 bases). Germline V gene data show CDR1 as SEHNR and CDR2 as FQNEAQ (reference sequence). V lost 1 base to trimming and J lost 6 bases, with 12 bases between them. The CDR3 totals 14 residues. In DNA form, the CDR3 reads TGTGCCAGCAGCTTAGGGGGGCTCGACCCTGAAGCTTTCTTT. It specifies CASSLGGLDPEAFF.

This chain joins TRBV18 and TRBJ2-7; 12 nucleotides agree with TRBD1. The germline gives CDR1 KGHSH, CDR2 LQKENI. After removal of 6 bases from V and 2 bases from J, the junction contained 14 bases not matched to a gene. The length of the CDR3 is 18 residues. CDR3 coding DNA: TGTGCCAGCTCGCTCGGGACAGGGGGCGAGGGGGGCGCCTACGAGCAGTACTTC. This codes for CASSLGTGGEGGAYEQYF.

This clone was recorded a few times. The rearrangement links TRBV7-2 to TRBJ2-5; D possibly corresponds to TRBD2 (7 bases). Trimming took 2 bases from V and 3 from J, leaving 13 bases between them. The CDR3 spans 15 residues. Germline V gives CDR1 SGHTA, CDR2 FQGNSA. CDR3 protein: CASSLWRGLKETQYF. CDR3 coding DNA: TGTGCCAGCAGCTTATGGCGGGGGCTCAAAGAGACCCAGTACTTC. The full variable domain, in which reference TRBV7-2 and TRBJ2-5 provide the parts outside the CDR3, is GAGVSQSPSNKVTEKGKDVELRCDPISGHTALYWYRQSLGQGLEFLIYFQGNSAPDKSGLPSDRFSAERTGGSVSTLTIQRTQQEDSAVYLCASSLWRGLKETQYFGPGTRLLVL.

V gene TRBV11-1 combines with J gene TRBJ2-3; TRBD1 matches at 9 bases. CDR3 length: 14 amino acids. Germline V gives CDR1 SGHAT, CDR2 FQDESV (reference sequence). Trimming removed 1 base from V and 4 bases from J; junction bases left unmatched: 0. Written as DNA, the CDR3 is TGTGCCAGCAGCTTAGGGACAGGGGCAGATACGCAGTATTTT. Translating gives CASSLGTGADTQYF.

In this sample, this clone turned up once. J is TRBJ2-6 and V is TRBV5-4; 7 bases are shared with TRBD1. The CDR3 is 15 amino acids. V lost 5 bases and J lost 0; bases outside the gene matches: 2. Germline V gene sequence: CDR1 SGHNT, CDR2 YYREEE (reference sequence). The DNA for the CDR3 is TGTGCCAGCAGTTGGGACAGCTCTGGGGCCAACGTCCTGACTTTC. Its protein product is CASSWDSSGANVLTF.

The chain is built from TRBV7-2 and TRBJ1-1, with a weak D call TRBD1 (5 bases). With 5 bases removed from V and 3 bases from J, the gap between germline ends came to 13 bases. There are 14 residues in the CDR3. Per germline, CDR1 SGHTA and CDR2 FQGNSA. The CDR3 nucleotides are TGTGCCAGCAGCGCCCGCGGGGGTTACACTGAAGCTTTCTTT. Encoded protein: CASSARGGYTEAFF.

The rearrangement links TRBV30 to TRBJ2-7, with D tentatively TRBD1 (6 bases). Germline assignment: CDR1 GTSNPN and CDR2 SVGIG (reference sequence). The CDR3 loop spans 13 amino acids. V was pared by 2 bases and J by 6 bases, with 14 bases between. This CDR3 is CAWSTQGMGEQYF. CDR3 DNA sequence: TGTGCCTGGAGTACACAGGGTATGGGCGAGCAGTACTTC.

The V and J genes are TRBV6-6 and TRBJ2-3, with 10 bases that match TRBD2. The CDR3 is made up of 15 amino acids. Germline-derived CDR1 and CDR2 are MNHNY and SVGAGI (reference sequence). Germline trimming cut 5 bases from V and 4 bases from J; bases unmatched to any gene: 6. The CDR3 spells CASSVAGGRADTQYF. CDR3 coding DNA: TGTGCCAGCAGTGTAGCGGGAGGCCGCGCAGATACGCAGTATTTT.

The V gene is TRBV29-1, the J gene TRBJ1-1; 10 bases fit TRBD1. Germline trimming cut 5 bases from V and 5 bases from J; bases unmatched to any gene: 8. The CDR3 has 14 residues. Germline CDR1 reads SQVTM; CDR2 reads ANQGSEA. The CDR3 DNA sequence: TGCAGCGTTAACCGACAGGGGGCAGGGACTGAAGCTTTCTTT. This codes for CSVNRQGAGTEAFF.

CDR3 in amino acids: CASSQYGYTF. The CDR3 nucleotides are TGTGCCAGCAGCCAGTATGGCTACACCTTC. The chain joins TRBV5-8 to TRBJ1-2; unclear D gene. Trimming cost V 4 bases and J 5 bases, with 3 bases left between them. Germline CDR1 reads SGHTS; CDR2 reads YDEGEE. The CDR3 runs 10 residues.

This chain links TRBV6-6 with TRBJ1-2, with a possible D match to TRBD1 (6 bases). Germline values: CDR1 MNHNY, CDR2 SVGAGI (reference sequence). V gave up 6 bases and J gave up 4 bases, with 21 bases separating them. The CDR3 length is 16 residues. The CDR3 reads CASSLRGYRDTYGYTF. The CDR3 nucleotides are TGTGCCAGCAGCCTAAGGGGATATCGGGACACCTATGGCTACACCTTC.

This sequence joins TRBV7-8 and TRBJ1-1, with 9 bases aligning to TRBD1. The CDR3 length is 15 residues. Germline CDR1 reads SGHVS; CDR2 reads FQNEAQ. Unmatched junction bases numbered 6, after V lost 2 bases and J lost 5 bases. CDR3 region: CASSLRQGVRTEAFF. DNA for the CDR3: TGTGCCAGCAGCTTAAGACAGGGGGTAAGGACTGAAGCTTTCTTT. The variable domain in full, completed from reference TRBV7-8 and TRBJ1-1, reads GAGVSQSPRYKVAKRGQDVALRCDPISGHVSLFWYQQALGQGPEFLTYFQNEAQLDKSGLPSDRFFAERPEGSVSTLKIQRTQQEDSAVYLCASSLRQGVRTEAFFGQGTRLTVV.

Concerning this clone: This CDR3 is also generated by other DNA sequences in the sample. The rearrangement joins TRBV19 to TRBJ1-1; TRBD1 agrees at 11 bases. Germline CDR1 reads LNHDA; CDR2 reads SQIVND (reference sequence). V trimming: 3 bases; J trimming: 0 bases; junction bases outside the gene matches: 3. This CDR3 comprises 16 residues. Here the CDR3 DNA reads TGTGCCAGTAGTATCCGGACAGGGGGCATGAACACTGAAGCTTTCTTT. This sequence encodes CASSIRTGGMNTEAFF. The full variable domain, its missing parts supplied by reference TRBV19 and TRBJ1-1, is DGGITQSPKYLFRKEGQNVTLSCEQNLNHDAMYWYRQDPGQGLRLIYYSQIVNDFQKGDIAEGYSVSREKKESFPLTVTSAQKNPTAFYLCASSIRTGGMNTEAFFGQGTRLTVV.

The chain recombines TRBV29-1 with TRBJ1-1; no firm D call. This CDR3 has 15 amino acids. Germline V gene data show CDR1 as SQVTM and CDR2 as ANQGSEA. V lost 3 bases and J 0 bases, leaving 14 bases between the germline ends. CDR3 residues: CSVDGRSALNTEAFF. The CDR3 bases are TGCAGCGTTGATGGCAGATCCGCCTTGAACACTGAAGCTTTCTTT.

This clone was seen more than once but under ten times. The rearrangement uses TRBV7-9 and TRBJ1-1, with TRBD1 identical over 9 bases. The CDR3 is 14 residues long. CDR1 is SEHNR and CDR2 is FQNEAQ in the germline V gene (reference sequence). The trim removed 4 bases at V and 4 bases at J, leaving 4 bases unmatched. CDR3 sequence (DNA): TGTGCCAGCAGCTGGGGGACAGGGACCACTGAAGCTTTCTTT. Translation: CASSWGTGTTEAFF.

The chain is built from TRBV10-3 and TRBJ2-7; tentatively, D is TRBD2 (6 bases). CDR3 length: 13 residues. Trimming removed 7 bases at V and 2 bases at J, with 12 bases between. Germline CDR1 is ENHRY and CDR2 is SYGVKD. The CDR3 here is CAIKAGNTYEQYF. The CDR3 DNA sequence: TGTGCCATCAAGGCGGGAAACACCTACGAGCAGTACTTC.

This chain connects TRBV10-3 to TRBJ1-1; 7 bases align to TRBD1. Germline lookup yields CDR1 ENHRY and CDR2 SYGVKD. With V trimmed by 11 bases and J by 3 bases, 9 bases remained unmatched. The CDR3 is 13 residues long. The CDR3 loop is CAVTRDSDTEAFF. The DNA for the CDR3 is TGTGCCGTGACCCGGGACAGCGACACTGAAGCTTTCTTT.

This clone showed up just a few times. The chain uses TRBV10-3 and TRBJ2-2, with 10 nucleotides matching TRBD1. This CDR3 comprises 13 residues. The V segment lost 7 bases and the J segment 7 bases; nucleotides outside the gene matches: 3. Germline values: CDR1 ENHRY, CDR2 SYGVKD. CDR3 nucleotide sequence: TGTGCCATCAAGGACAGGGGGGGCGGGGAGCTGTTTTTT. Translated, it gives CAIKDRGGGELFF.

The DNA for the CDR3 is TGCGCCAGCAGCTTATCGCAACACTCCTACGAGCAGTACTTC. Its translation: CASSLSQHSYEQYF. The chain has TRBV5-1 and TRBJ2-7; no reliable D call. This CDR3 is 14 amino acids long. V lost 2 bases to trimming and J lost 0 bases, with 9 bases between them. Germline V gene sequence: CDR1 SGHRS, CDR2 YFSETQ.

This clone was counted between two and nine times. The rearrangement links TRBV6-6 to TRBJ1-6; 7 nucleotides match TRBD1. This CDR3 has 14 amino acids. The V and J ends lost 5 bases and 7 bases, in that order; junction bases with no gene match: 5. The germline CDR1 and CDR2 sequences are MNHNY and SVGAGI (reference sequence). The CDR3 is CASSDRVENSPLHF. DNA for the CDR3: TGTGCCAGCAGTGACAGGGTAGAGAATTCACCCCTCCACTTT.

The chain is built from TRBV27 and TRBJ1-1, with 9 bases matching TRBD1. With V trimmed by 8 bases and J by 3 bases, 7 bases remained unmatched. The CDR3 runs 14 residues. CDR1 is MNHEY and CDR2 is SMNVEV in the germline V gene (reference sequence). The CDR3 nucleotides are TGTGCCAGCTACAGGGGGCGCGTGGACACTGAAGCTTTCTTT. As protein: CASYRGRVDTEAFF.

The CDR3 DNA is TGTGCCAGTAGGGGGACAGGGGGCAACGAGCAGTACTTC. Its protein product is CASRGTGGNEQYF. V gene TRBV19 combines with J gene TRBJ2-7; 12 nucleotides align to TRBD1. This CDR3 comprises 13 residues. In germline, CDR1 is LNHDA, CDR2 SQIVND (reference sequence). Losses at the gene ends were 6 bases for V and 5 bases for J; bases not matched to a gene: 2.

This clone was recorded a few times. The V and J genes are TRBV2 and TRBJ1-3, with D perhaps TRBD1 (5 bases). CDR3 length: 18 amino acids. The V and J ends lost 5 bases and 0 bases respectively, with 20 bases between them. CDR1 SNHLY and CDR2 FYNNEI come from the germline V gene. The CDR3 is CASSKKTGDWSSGNTIYF. The CDR3 coding sequence is TGTGCCAGCAGTAAAAAAACCGGGGACTGGAGCTCTGGAAACACCATATATTTT.

This sequence joins TRBV18 and TRBJ2-7; weak D call: TRBD2 (5 bases). V lost 3 bases to trimming and J lost 5 bases, with 17 bases between them. The germline V gene has CDR1 KGHSH and CDR2 LQKENI. The CDR3 is 15 residues long. CDR3 coding DNA: TGTGCCAGCTCACCTTACAAAAAGGGAGTCGACGAGCAGTACTTC. Its translation is CASSPYKKGVDEQYF. The variable domain in full, with the rest retrieved from reference TRBV18 and TRBJ2-7, is NAGVMQNPRHLVRRRGQEARLRCSPMKGHSHVYWYRQLPEEGLKFMVYLQKENIIDESGMPKERFSAEFPKEGPSILRIQQVVRGDSAAYFCASSPYKKGVDEQYFGPGTRLTVT.